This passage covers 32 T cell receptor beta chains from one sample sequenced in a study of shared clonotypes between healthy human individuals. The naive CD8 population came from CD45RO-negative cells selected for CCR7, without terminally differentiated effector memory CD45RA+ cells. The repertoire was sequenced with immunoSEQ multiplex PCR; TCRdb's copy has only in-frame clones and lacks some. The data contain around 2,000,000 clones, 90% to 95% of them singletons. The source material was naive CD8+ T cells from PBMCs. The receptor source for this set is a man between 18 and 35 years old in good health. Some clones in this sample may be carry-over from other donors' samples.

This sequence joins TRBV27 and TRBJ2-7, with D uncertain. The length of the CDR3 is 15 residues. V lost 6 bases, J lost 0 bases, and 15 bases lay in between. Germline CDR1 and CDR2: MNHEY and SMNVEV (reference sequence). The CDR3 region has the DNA TGTGCCAGCAGCACCATGGGCGGTAGCTCCTACGAGCAGTACTTC. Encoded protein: CASSTMGGSSYEQYF.

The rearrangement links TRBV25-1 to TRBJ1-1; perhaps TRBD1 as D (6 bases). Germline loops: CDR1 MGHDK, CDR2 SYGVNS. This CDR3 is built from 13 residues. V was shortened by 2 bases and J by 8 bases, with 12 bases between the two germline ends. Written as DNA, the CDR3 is TGTGCCAGCAGTGAAGTACGGGGGCAGGAAGCTTTCTTT. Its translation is CASSEVRGQEAFF.

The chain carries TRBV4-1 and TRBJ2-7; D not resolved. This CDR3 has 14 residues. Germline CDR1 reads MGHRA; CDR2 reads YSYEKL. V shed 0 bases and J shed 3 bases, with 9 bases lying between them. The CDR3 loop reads CASSQDRAYYEQYF. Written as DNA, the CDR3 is TGCGCCAGCAGCCAAGATCGGGCTTACTACGAGCAGTACTTC.

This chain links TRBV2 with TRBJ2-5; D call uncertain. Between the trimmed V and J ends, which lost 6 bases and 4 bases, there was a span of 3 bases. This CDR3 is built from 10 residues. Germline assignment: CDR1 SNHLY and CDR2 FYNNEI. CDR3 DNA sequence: TGTGCCAGCAGAGGAGAGACCCAGTACTTC. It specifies CASRGETQYF.

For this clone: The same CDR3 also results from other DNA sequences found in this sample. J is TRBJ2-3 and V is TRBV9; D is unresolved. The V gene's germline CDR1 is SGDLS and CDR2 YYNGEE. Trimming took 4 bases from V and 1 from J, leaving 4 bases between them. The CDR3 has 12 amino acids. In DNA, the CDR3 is TGTGCCAGCAGCCCGCGCACAGATACGCAGTATTTT. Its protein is CASSPRTDTQYF.

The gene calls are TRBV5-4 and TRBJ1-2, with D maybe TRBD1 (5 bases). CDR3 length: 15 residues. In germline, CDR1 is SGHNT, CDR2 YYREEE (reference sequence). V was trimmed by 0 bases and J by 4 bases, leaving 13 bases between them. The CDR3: CASSLDRGIGYGYTF. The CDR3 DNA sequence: TGTGCCAGCAGCTTGGATAGGGGTATCGGCTATGGCTACACCTTC.

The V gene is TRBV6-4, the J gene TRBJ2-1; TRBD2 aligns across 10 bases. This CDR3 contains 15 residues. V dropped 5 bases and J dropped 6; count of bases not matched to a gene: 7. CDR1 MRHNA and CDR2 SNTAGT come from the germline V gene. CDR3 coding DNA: TGTGCCAGCAGTTCGGGACTAGCGCGTCCCAATGAGCAGTTCTTC. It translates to CASSSGLARPNEQFF.

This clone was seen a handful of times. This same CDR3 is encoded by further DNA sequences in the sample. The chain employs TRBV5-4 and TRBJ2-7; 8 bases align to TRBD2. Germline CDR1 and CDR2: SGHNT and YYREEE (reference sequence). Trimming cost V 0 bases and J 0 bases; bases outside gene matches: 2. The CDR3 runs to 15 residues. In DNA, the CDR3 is TGTGCCAGCAGCTTGGGGCTAGCGGGCTCCTACGAGCAGTACTTC. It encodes CASSLGLAGSYEQYF.

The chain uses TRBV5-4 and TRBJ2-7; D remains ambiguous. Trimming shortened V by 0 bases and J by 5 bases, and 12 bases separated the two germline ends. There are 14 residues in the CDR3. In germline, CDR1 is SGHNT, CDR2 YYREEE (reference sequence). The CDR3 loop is CASSLGPGPDEQYF. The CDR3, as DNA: TGTGCCAGCAGCTTGGGTCCAGGCCCGGACGAGCAGTACTTC.

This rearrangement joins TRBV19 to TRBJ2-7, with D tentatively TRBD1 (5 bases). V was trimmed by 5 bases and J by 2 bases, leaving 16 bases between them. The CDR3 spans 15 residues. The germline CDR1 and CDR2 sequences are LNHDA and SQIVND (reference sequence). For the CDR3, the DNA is TGTGCCAGTAGTGCATCAGGGTTTGCGGCCTACGAGCAGTACTTC. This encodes CASSASGFAAYEQYF.

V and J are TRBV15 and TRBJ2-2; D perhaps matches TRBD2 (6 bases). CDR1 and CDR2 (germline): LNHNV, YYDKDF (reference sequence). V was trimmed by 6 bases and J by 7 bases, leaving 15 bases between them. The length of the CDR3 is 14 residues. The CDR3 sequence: CATRNGGEDGELFF. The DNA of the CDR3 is TGTGCCACCAGGAACGGAGGGGAGGACGGGGAGCTGTTTTTT.

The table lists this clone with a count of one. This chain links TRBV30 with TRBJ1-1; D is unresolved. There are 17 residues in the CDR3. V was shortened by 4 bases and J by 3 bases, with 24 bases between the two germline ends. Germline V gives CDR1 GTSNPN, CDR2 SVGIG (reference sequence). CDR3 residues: CAWTMGLGVLPDTEAFF. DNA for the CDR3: TGTGCCTGGACGATGGGTTTGGGAGTGCTCCCAGACACTGAAGCTTTCTTT.

The CDR3 coding sequence is TGTGCCACCAGCCAGAGGGCTAGCGTACTCACAGATACGCAGTATTTT. This sequence encodes CATSQRASVLTDTQYF. The chain links TRBV15 to TRBJ2-3; a possible D gene is TRBD2 (6 bases). The germline V gene encodes CDR1 LNHNV and CDR2 YYDKDF (reference sequence). Trimming took off 5 bases at V and 2 bases at J, with 17 bases between the two ends. The CDR3 has 16 amino acids.

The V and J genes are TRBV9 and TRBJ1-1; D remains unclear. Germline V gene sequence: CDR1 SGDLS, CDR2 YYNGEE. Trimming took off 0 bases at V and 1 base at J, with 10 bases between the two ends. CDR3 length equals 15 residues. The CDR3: CASSVGRAENTEAFF. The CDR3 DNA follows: TGTGCCAGCAGCGTAGGTAGGGCAGAGAACACTGAAGCTTTCTTT.

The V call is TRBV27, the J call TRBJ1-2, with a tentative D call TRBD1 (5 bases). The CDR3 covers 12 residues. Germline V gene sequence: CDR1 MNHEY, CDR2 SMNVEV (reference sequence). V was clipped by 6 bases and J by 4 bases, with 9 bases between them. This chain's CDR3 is CASRQGFYGYTF. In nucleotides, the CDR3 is TGTGCCAGCAGGCAGGGATTCTATGGCTACACCTTC.

CDR3 in DNA: TGTGCCAGCAGTTACTCGGGCAGGGGGGGTCAAGAGACCCAGTACTTC. The encoded protein is CASSYSGRGGQETQYF. This rearrangement joins TRBV6-5 to TRBJ2-5; D is perhaps TRBD1 or TRBD2 (7 bases each). The CDR3 has 16 residues. Trimming removed 0 bases from V and 2 bases from J, with 13 bases in between. Germline V gene data show CDR1 as MNHEY and CDR2 as SVGAGI.

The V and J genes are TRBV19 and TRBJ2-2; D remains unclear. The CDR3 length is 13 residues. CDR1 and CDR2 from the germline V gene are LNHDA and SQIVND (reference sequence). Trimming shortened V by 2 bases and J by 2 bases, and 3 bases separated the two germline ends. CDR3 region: CASSILNTGELFF. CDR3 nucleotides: TGTGCCAGTAGTATACTTAACACCGGGGAGCTGTTTTTT.

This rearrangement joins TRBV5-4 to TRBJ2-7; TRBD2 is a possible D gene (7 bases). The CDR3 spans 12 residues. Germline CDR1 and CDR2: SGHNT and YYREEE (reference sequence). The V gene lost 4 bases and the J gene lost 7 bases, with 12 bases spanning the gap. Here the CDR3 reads CASSRGAGEQYF. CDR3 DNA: TGTGCCAGCAGCCGGGGGGCCGGAGAGCAGTACTTC.

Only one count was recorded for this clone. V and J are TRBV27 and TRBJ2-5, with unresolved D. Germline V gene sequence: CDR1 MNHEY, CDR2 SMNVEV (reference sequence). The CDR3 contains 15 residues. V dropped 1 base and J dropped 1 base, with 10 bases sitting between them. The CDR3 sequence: CASSLYAATQETQYF. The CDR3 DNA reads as TGTGCCAGCAGTTTATATGCAGCTACCCAAGAGACCCAGTACTTC.

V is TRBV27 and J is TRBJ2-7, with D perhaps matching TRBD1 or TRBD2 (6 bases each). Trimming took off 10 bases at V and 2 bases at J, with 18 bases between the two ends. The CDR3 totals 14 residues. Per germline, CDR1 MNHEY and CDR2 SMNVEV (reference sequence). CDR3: CATSRGLLPYEQYF. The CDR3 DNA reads TGTGCCACCTCCCGGGGGCTGCTACCCTACGAGCAGTACTTC.

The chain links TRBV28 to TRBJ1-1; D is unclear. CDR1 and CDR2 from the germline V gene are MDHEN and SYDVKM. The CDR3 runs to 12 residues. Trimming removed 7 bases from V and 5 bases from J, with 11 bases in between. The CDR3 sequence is CASNSMGTEAFF. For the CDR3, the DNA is TGTGCCAGCAATAGTATGGGGACTGAAGCTTTCTTT.

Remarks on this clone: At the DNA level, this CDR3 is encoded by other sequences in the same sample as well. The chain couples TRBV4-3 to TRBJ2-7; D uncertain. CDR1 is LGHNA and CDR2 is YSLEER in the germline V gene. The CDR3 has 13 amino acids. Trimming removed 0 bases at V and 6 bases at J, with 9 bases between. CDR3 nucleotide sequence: TGCGCCAGCAGCCAAGATCCCGGTGGCGAGCAGTACTTC. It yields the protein CASSQDPGGEQYF.

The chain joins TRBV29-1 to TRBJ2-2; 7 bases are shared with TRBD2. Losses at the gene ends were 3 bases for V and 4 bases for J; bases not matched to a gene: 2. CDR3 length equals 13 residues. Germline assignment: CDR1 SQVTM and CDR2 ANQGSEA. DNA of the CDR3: TGCAGCGTTGAGGGAGGGTCCACCGGGGAGCTGTTTTTT. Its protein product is CSVEGGSTGELFF.

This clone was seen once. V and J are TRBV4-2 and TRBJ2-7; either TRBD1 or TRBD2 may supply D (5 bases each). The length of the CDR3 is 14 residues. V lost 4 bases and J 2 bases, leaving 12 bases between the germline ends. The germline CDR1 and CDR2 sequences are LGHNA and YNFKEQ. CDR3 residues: CASSRRDGTYEQYF. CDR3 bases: TGTGCCAGCAGCCGCCGGGACGGAACCTACGAGCAGTACTTC.

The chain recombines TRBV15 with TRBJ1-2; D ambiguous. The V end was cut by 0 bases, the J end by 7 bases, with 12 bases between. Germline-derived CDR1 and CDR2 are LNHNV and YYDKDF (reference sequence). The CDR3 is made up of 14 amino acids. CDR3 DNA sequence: TGTGCCACCAGCAGAGATCGGCAGTATGGTGGCTACACCTTC. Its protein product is CATSRDRQYGGYTF.

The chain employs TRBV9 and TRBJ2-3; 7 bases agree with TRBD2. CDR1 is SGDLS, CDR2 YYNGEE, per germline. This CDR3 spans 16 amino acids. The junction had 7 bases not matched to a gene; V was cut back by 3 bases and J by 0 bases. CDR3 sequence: CASSDQLARSTDTQYF. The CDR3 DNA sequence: TGTGCCAGCAGCGATCAACTAGCGCGCAGCACAGATACGCAGTATTTT.

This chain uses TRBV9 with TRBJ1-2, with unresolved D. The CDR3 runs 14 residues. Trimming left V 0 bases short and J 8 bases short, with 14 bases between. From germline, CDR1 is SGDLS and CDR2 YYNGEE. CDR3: CASSVGEGGEGYTF. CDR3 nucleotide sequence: TGTGCCAGCAGCGTAGGAGAGGGCGGAGAGGGCTACACCTTC.

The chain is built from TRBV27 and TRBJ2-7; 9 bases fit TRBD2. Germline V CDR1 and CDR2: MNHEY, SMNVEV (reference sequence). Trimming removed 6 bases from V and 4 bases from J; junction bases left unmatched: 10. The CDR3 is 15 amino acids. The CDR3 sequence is CASSPQSGRWYEQYF. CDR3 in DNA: TGTGCCAGCAGCCCTCAGAGCGGGAGGTGGTACGAGCAGTACTTC.

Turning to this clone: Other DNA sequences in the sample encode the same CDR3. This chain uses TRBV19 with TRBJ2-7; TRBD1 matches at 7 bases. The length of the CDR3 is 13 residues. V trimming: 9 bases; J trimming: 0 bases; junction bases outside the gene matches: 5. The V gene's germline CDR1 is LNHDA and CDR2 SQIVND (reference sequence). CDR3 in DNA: TGTGCCAGCTCCGGGACAGTCTCCTACGAGCAGTACTTC. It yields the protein CASSGTVSYEQYF.

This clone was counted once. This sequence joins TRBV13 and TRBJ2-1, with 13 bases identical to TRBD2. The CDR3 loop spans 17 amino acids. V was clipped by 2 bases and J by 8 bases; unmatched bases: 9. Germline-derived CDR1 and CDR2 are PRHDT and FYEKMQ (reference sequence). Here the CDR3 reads CASSLSSTSGRIDEQFF. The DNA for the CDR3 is TGTGCCAGCAGCTTAAGCTCGACTAGCGGGAGGATAGATGAGCAGTTCTTC.

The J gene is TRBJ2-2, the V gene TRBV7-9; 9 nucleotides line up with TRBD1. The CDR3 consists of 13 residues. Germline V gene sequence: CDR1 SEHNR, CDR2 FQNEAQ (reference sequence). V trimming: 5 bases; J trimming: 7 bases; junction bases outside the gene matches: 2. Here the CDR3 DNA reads TGTGCCAGCAGCCGGACAGGGGACGGGGAGCTGTTTTTT. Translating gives CASSRTGDGELFF.

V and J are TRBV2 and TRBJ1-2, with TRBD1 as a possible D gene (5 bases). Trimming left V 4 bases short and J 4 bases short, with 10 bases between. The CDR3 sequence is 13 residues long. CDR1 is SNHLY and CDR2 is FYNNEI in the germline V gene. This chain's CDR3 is CASSVNRIYGYTF. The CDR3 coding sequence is TGTGCCAGCAGTGTTAACAGGATCTATGGCTACACCTTC.